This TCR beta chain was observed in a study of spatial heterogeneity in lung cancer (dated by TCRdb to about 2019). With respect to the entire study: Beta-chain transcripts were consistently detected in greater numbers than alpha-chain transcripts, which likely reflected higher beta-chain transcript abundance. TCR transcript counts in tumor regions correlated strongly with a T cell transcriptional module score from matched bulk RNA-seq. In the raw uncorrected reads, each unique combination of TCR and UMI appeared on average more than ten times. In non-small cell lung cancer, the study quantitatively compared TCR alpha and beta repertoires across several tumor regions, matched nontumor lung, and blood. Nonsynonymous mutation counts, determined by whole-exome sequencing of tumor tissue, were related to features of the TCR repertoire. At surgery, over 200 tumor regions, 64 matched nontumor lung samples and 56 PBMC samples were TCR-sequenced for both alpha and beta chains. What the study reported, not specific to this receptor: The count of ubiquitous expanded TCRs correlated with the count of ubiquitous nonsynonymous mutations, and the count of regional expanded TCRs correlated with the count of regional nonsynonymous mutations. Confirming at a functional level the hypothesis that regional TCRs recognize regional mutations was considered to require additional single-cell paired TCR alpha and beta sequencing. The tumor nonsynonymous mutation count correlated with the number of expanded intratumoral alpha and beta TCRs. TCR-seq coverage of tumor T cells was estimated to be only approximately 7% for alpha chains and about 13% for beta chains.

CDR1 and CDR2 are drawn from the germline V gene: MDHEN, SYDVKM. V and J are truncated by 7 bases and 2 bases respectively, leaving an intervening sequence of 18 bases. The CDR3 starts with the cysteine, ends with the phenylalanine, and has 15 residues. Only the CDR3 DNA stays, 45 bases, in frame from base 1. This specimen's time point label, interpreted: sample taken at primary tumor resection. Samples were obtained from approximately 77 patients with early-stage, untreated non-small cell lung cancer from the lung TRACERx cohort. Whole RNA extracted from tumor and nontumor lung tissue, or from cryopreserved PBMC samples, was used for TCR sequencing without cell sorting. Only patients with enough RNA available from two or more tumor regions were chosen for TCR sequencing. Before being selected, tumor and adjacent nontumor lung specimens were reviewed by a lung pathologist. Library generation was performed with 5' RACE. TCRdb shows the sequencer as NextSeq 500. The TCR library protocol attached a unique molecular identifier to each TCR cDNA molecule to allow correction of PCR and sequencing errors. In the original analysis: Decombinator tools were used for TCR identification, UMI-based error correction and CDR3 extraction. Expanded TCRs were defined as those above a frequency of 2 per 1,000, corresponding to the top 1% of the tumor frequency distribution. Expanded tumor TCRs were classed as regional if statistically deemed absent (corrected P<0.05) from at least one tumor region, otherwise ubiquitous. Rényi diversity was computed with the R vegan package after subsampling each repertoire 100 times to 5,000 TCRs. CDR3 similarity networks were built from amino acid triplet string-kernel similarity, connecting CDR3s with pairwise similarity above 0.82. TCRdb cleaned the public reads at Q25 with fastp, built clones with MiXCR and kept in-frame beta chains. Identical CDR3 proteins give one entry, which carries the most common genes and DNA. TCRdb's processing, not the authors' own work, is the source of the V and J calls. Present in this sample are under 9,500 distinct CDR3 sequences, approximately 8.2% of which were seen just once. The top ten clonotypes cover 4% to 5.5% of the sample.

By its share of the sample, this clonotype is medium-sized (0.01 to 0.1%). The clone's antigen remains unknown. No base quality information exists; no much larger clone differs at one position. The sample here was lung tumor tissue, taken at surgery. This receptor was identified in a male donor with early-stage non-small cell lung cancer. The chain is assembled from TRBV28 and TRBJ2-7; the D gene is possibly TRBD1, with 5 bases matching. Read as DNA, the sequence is TGTGCCAGCACTCCTGGGGCAGTCCGTACCTACGAGCAGTACTTC. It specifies CASTPGAVRTYEQYF.